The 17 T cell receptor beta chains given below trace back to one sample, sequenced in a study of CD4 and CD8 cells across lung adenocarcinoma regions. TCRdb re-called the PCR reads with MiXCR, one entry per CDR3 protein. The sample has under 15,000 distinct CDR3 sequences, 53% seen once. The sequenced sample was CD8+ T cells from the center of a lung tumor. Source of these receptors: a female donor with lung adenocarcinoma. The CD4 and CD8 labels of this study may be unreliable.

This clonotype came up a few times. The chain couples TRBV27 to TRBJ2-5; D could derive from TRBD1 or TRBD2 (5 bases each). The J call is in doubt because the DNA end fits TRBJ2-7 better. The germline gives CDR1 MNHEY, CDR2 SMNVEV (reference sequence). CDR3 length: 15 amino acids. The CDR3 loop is CASSFGEPGRYEQYF. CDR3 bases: TGTGCCAGCAGTTTTGGGGAGCCGGGACGCTACGAGCAGTACTTC.

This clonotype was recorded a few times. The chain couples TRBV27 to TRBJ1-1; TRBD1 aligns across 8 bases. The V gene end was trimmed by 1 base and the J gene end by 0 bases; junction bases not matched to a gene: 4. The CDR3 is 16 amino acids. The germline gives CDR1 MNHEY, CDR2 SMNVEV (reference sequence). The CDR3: CASSLWSDRVNTEAFF. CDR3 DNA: TGTGCCAGCAGTTTATGGTCGGACAGGGTGAACACTGAAGCTTTCTTT.

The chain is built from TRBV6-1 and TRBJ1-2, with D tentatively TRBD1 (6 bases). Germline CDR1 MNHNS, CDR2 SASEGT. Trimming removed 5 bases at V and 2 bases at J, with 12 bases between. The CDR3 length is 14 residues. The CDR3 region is CASSRPGVNYGYTF. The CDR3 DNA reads TGTGCCAGCAGTCGCCCAGGGGTAAACTATGGCTACACCTTC.

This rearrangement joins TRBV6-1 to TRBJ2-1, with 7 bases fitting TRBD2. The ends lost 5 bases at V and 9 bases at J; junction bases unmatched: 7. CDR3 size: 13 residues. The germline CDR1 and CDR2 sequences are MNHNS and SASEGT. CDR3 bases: TGTGCCAGCAGTCGGACTAGAAACGCTGAGCAGTTCTTC. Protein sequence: CASSRTRNAEQFF.

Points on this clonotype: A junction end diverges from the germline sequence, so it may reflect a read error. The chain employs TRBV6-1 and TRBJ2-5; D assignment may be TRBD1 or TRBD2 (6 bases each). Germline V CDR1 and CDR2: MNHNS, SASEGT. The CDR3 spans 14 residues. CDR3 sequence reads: CAGVGGRDQETQYF. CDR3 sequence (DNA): TGTGCGGGGGTGGGGGGCCGTGACCAAGAGACGCAGTACTTC.

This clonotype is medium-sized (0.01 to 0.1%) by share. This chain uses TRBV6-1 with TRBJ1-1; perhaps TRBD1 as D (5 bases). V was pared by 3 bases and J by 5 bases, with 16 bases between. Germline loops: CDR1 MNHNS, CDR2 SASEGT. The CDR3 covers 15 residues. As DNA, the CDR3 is TGTGCCAGCAGTGACGACAGAACGTTTTGGACTGAAGCTTTCTTT. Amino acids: CASSDDRTFWTEAFF.

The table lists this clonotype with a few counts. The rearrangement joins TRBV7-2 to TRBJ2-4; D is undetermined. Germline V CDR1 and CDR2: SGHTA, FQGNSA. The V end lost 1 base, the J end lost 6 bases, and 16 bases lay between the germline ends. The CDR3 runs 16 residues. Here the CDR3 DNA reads TGTGCCAGCAGCTTAGTTGGATTACCCAGAGGAAACATTCAGTACTTC. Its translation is CASSLVGLPRGNIQYF.

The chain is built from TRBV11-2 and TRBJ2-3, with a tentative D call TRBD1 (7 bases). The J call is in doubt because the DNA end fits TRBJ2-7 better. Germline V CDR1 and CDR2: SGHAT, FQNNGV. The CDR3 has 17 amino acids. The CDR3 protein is CASSPGQLDTSKETQYF. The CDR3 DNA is TGTGCCAGCAGCCCGGGACAGTTGGACACTAGCAAAGAGACGCAGTACTTC.

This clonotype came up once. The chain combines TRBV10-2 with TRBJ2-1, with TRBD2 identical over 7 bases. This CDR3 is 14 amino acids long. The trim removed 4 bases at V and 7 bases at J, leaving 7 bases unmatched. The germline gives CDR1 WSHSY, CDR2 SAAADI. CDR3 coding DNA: TGCGCCAGCAGTGGGACTAGAGAGCAGAATGAGCAGTTCTTC. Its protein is CASSGTREQNEQFF.

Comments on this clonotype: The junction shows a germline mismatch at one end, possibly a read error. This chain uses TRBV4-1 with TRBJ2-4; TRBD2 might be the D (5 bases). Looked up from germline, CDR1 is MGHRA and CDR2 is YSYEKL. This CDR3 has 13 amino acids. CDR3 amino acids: CASSQAEGYEQFF. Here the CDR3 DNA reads TGCGCCAGCAGCCAAGCCGAGGGATATGAGCAGTTCTTT.

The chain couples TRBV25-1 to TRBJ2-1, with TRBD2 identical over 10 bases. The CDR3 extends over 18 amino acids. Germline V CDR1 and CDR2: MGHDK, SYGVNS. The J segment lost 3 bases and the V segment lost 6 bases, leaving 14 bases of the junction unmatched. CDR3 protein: CASSLPDGLAGVYNEQFF. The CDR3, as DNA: TGTGCCAGCAGCCTTCCTGACGGGCTAGCGGGAGTCTACAATGAGCAGTTCTTC.

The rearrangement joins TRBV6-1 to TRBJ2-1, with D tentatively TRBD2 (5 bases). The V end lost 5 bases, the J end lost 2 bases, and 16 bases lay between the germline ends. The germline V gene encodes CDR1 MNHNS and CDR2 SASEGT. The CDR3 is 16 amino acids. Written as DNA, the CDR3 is TGTGCCAGCAGTCCAGACCCGCCTAGCACCTACAATGAGCAGTTCTTC. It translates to CASSPDPPSTYNEQFF.

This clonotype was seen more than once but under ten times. In nucleotides, the CDR3 is TGCGCCAGCTACCCTAGCGGGAGGGTATCCTACGAGCAGTACTTC. It translates to CASYPSGRVSYEQYF. The chain combines TRBV10-2 with TRBJ2-1, with 12 bases identical to TRBD2. The last part of the DNA fits TRBJ2-7 better; the J call may be wrong. Germline CDR1 reads WSHSY; CDR2 reads SAAADI. The CDR3 is 15 residues long.

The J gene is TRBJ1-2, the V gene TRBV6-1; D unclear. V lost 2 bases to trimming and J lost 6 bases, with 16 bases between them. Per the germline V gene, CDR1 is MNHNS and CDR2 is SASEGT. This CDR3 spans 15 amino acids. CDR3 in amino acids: CASSESRLGIHGYTF. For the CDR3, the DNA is TGTGCCAGCAGTGAAAGTCGGCTGGGGATACATGGCTACACCTTC.

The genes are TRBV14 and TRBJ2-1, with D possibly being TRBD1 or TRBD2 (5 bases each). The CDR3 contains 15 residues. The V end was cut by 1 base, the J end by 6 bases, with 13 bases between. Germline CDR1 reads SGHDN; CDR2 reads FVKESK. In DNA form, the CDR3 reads TGTGCCAGCAGCCAAGTCGGGGCACCCGGCAATGAGCAGTTCTTC. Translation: CASSQVGAPGNEQFF.

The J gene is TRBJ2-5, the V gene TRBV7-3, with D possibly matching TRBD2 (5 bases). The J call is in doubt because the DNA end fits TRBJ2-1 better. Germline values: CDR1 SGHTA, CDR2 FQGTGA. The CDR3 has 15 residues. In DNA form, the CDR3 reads TGTGCCAGCAGCTTACAGCCCGCGGCCGGGGAGACCCAGTTCTTC. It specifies CASSLQPAAGETQFF.

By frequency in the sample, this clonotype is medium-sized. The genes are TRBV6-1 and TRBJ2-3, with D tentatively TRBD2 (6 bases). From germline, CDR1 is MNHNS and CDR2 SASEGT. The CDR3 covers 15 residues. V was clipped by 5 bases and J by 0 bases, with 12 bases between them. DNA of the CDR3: TGTGCCAGCAGTAGCGTAGCGGATAGCACAGATACGCAGTATTTT. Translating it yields CASSSVADSTDTQYF.